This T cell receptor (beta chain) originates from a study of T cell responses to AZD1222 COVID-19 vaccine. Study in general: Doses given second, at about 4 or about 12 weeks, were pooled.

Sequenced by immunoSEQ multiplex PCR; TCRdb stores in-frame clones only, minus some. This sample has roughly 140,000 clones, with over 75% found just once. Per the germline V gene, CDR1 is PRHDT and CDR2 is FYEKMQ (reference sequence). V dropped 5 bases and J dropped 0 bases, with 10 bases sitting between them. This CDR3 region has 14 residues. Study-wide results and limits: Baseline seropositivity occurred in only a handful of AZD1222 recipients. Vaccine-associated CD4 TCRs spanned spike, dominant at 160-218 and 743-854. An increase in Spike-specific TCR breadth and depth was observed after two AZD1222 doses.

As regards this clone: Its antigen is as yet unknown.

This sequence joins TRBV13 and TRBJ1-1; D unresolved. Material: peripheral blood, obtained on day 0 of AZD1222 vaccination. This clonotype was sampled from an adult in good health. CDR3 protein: CASSPSHMNTEAFF. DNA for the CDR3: TGTGCCAGCAGCCCCAGTCACATGAACACTGAAGCTTTCTTT.